This passage covers 17 T cell receptor beta chains from one sample sequenced in a study of T-cell reconstitution after alpha-beta-depleted transplantation in children. Unique molecular identifiers were used to barcode this TCRbeta library. From the PCR reads, TCRdb called clonotypes with MiXCR, one entry per CDR3 protein. The sample gives roughly 200,000 distinct CDR3 sequences, roughly 10% of which show up once; roughly 28% is in the top ten. Source: PBMCs, taken before TCRalphabeta/CD19-depleted stem cell transplant. These receptors all come from a child under three years old with acute myeloid leukemia, due to receive a stem cell transplant.

This clonotype occurred many times. The chain combines TRBV12-3 or TRBV12-4 with TRBJ2-7; 9 bases line up with TRBD1. V was clipped by 5 bases and J by 3 bases; unmatched bases: 11. This CDR3 has 16 residues. CDR3 in amino acids: CASSRRSGTGFYEQYF. For the CDR3, the DNA is TGTGCCAGCAGTAGACGTTCCGGGACAGGGTTCTACGAGCAGTACTTC.

This clonotype was observed at least ten times. The chain has TRBV10-3 and TRBJ1-2; TRBD1 might be the D (5 bases). Germline-derived CDR1 and CDR2 are ENHRY and SYGVKD. V lost 6 bases and J lost 5, with 10 bases in between. The CDR3 has 12 residues. CDR3 sequence: CAISPGEYGYTF. In DNA, the CDR3 is TGTGCCATCAGCCCGGGGGAATATGGCTACACCTTC.

In this sample, this clonotype turned up many times. This chain joins TRBV20-1 and TRBJ2-7; TRBD1 aligns across 8 bases. This CDR3 has 14 residues. The trim removed 2 bases at V and 0 bases at J, leaving 3 bases unmatched. CDR1 is DFQATT and CDR2 is SNEGSKA in the germline V gene (reference sequence). The CDR3 DNA reads TGCAGTGCTAGACCGGACAGGGCCTCCTACGAGCAGTACTTC. It is translated as CSARPDRASYEQYF.

This clonotype appeared a few times. The chain couples TRBV27 to TRBJ1-5; D is ambiguous. The CDR3 spans 12 residues. Germline loops: CDR1 MNHEY, CDR2 SMNVEV (reference sequence). Trimming stripped 8 bases from V and 9 bases from J, with 14 bases between. CDR3 sequence reads: CASDRSKGPQHF. CDR3 nucleotide sequence: TGTGCCAGCGACCGGAGCAAGGGGCCCCAGCATTTT.

This clonotype has a count of ten or more. The chain recombines TRBV5-1 with TRBJ2-7; 11 positions match TRBD2. After removal of 2 bases from V and 1 base from J, the junction contained 5 bases not matched to a gene. Germline CDR1 and CDR2: SGHRS and YFSETQ. This CDR3 has 16 amino acids. The CDR3 protein is CASSFLAGGRSYEQYF. CDR3 nucleotides: TGCGCCAGCAGCTTCCTAGCGGGAGGCCGATCCTACGAGCAGTACTTC.

Many counts were recorded for this clonotype. The chain employs TRBV19 and TRBJ1-1, with D possibly being TRBD1 (6 bases). This CDR3 comprises 13 residues. Trimming removed 0 bases from V and 6 bases from J, with 8 bases in between. CDR1 and CDR2 (germline): LNHDA, SQIVND (reference sequence). Here the CDR3 reads CASSIERGAEAFF. In nucleotides, the CDR3 is TGTGCCAGTAGTATAGAGAGGGGGGCTGAAGCTTTCTTT.

This clonotype came up a few times. This chain links TRBV13 with TRBJ2-1, with TRBD1 as a possible D gene (5 bases). The CDR3 runs to 13 residues. The germline V and J ends were trimmed by 7 bases and 0 bases, with 7 bases remaining between them. Germline values: CDR1 PRHDT, CDR2 FYEKMQ (reference sequence). CDR3 amino acids: CASIGHSYNEQFF. The CDR3 DNA follows: TGTGCCAGCATAGGACACTCCTACAATGAGCAGTTCTTC.

This clonotype was seen many times. The V call is TRBV29-1, the J call TRBJ1-2; 9 bases are shared with TRBD1. With 6 bases clipped from V and 10 bases from J, the junction kept 12 bases outside the gene matches. The CDR3 length is 13 residues. Germline-derived CDR1 and CDR2 are SQVTM and ANQGSEA. The CDR3 bases are TGCAGCGTGGCCCCGGACAGGGGATTGGACTACACCTTC. Translating it yields CSVAPDRGLDYTF.

V and J are TRBV7-2 and TRBJ2-1, with TRBD1 as a possible D gene (6 bases). Germline V gives CDR1 SGHTA, CDR2 FQGNSA. The CDR3 runs to 17 residues. The germline V and J ends were trimmed by 5 bases and 0 bases, with 17 bases remaining between them. CDR3 residues: CASSRWDTYFSYNEQFF. As DNA, the CDR3 is TGTGCCAGCAGCAGATGGGACACCTACTTCTCCTACAATGAGCAGTTCTTC.

This clonotype was picked up many times. The rearrangement links TRBV20-1 to TRBJ2-5, with 11 bases lining up with TRBD1. Germline V CDR1 and CDR2: DFQATT, SNEGSKA (reference sequence). The CDR3 totals 15 residues. J gave up 4 bases and V 4 bases, and 8 bases lay outside the gene matches. The CDR3 coding sequence is TGCAGTGCTACCAAGGACAGGGGGCGAGGAGAGACCCAGTACTTC. Protein sequence: CSATKDRGRGETQYF.

A word on this clonotype: The CDR3 ends on some other residue instead of the conserved phenylalanine or tryptophan, so this is likely a read error. The J gene is TRBJ2-7, the V gene TRBV29-1, with a weak D call TRBD2 (6 bases). Per the germline V gene, CDR1 is SQVTM and CDR2 is ANQGSEA. V shed 0 bases and J shed 4 bases, with 19 bases lying between them. This CDR3 has 16 residues. The CDR3 loop reads CSVEDLSAAGRYEQYI. The CDR3 coding sequence is TGCAGCGTTGAAGATCTTTCGGCAGCGGGCCGATACGAGCAGTACATC.

This clonotype was picked up many times. V is TRBV20-1 and J is TRBJ2-1; TRBD2 matches at 8 bases. The ends lost 5 bases at V and 6 bases at J; junction bases unmatched: 6. The CDR3 is 13 residues long. The germline gives CDR1 DFQATT, CDR2 SNEGSKA (reference sequence). The CDR3 DNA reads as TGCAGTGCTGTCATAGCGGGACGCAATGAGCAGTTCTTC. This gives the protein CSAVIAGRNEQFF.

About this clonotype itself: With a much larger clone just one base away, this may be a read error. CDR3 loop: CASSPGLGKYIEQFF. CDR3 DNA: TGTGCCAGCAGTCCGGGACTAGGAAAGTACATTGAGCAGTTCTTC. The rearrangement links TRBV6-4 to TRBJ2-1, with 8 bases lining up with TRBD2. The CDR3 sequence is 15 residues long. Germline values: CDR1 MRHNA, CDR2 SNTAGT.

This clonotype came up many times. The chain is built from TRBV2 and TRBJ1-1; a weak D match, TRBD1 (5 bases). The CDR3 is 15 amino acids. Trimming pared 3 bases from V and 0 bases from J, leaving 11 bases between. Germline CDR1 is SNHLY and CDR2 is FYNNEI. In nucleotides, the CDR3 is TGTGCCAGCAGTGATTGGGGCTCAATGAACACTGAAGCTTTCTTT. Its translation: CASSDWGSMNTEAFF. The full variable domain, completed using reference TRBV2 and TRBJ1-1, is EPEVTQTPSHQVTQMGQEVILRCVPISNHLYFYWYRQILGQKVEFLVSFYNNEISEKSEIFDDQFSVERPDGSNFTLKIRSTKLEDSAMYFCASSDWGSMNTEAFFGQGTRLTVV.

This clonotype has ten or more counts. The chain has TRBV4-1 and TRBJ2-1; TRBD2 matches at 9 bases. This CDR3 spans 17 amino acids. V lost 4 bases and J lost 4; bases outside the gene matches: 11. The V gene's germline CDR1 is MGHRA and CDR2 YSYEKL. CDR3 bases: TGCGCCAGCAGCCTCCCCTCTCTAGCGGGGCCTTACAATGAGCAGTTCTTC. Encoded protein: CASSLPSLAGPYNEQFF.

There are many counts of this clonotype. The chain's CDR3 is CAWSKKDRGSNEQFF. The CDR3 DNA reads TGTGCCTGGAGTAAAAAGGACAGGGGGTCCAATGAGCAGTTCTTC. The chain has TRBV30 and TRBJ2-1; 10 bases fit TRBD1. The CDR3 has 15 amino acids. Germline V gene sequence: CDR1 GTSNPN, CDR2 SVGIG (reference sequence). J gave up 6 bases and V 2 bases, and 7 bases lay outside the gene matches.

The chain employs TRBV6-2 or TRBV6-3 and TRBJ2-1; a possible D gene is TRBD1 (6 bases). Germline V gene lookup returns CDR1 MNHEY and CDR2 SVGEGT. Trimming shortened V by 9 bases and J by 9 bases, and 15 bases separated the two germline ends. This CDR3 comprises 12 residues. The CDR3 sequence is CASFQGISEQFF. The CDR3 DNA reads TGTGCCAGTTTCCAGGGGATTAGTGAGCAGTTCTTC.